A single sample gave rise to the 23 T cell receptor beta chains below, sequenced in a study of T and B cells in COVID-19 patients. Multiplex PCR with BIOMED2 TRB-A/B primer pools amplified TRB rearrangements. TCRdb re-analysed the multiplex PCR reads in MiXCR, keeping a single row per CDR3 protein. The sample records approximately 17,000 distinct CDR3 sequences, under 35% being singletons. TRB was amplified from approximately 250-500 ng of blood genomic DNA. The sequenced sample was blood. The receptors originated from a human donor who had recovered from COVID-19.

This chain joins TRBV7-2 and TRBJ2-5, with TRBD2 matching 7 bases. J gave up 5 bases and V 0 bases, and 3 bases lay outside the gene matches. CDR1 SGHTA and CDR2 FQGNSA come from the germline V gene. The CDR3 totals 14 residues. The CDR3 loop is CASSLAGLGETQYF. The CDR3 region has the DNA TGTGCCAGCAGCTTAGCCGGACTAGGGGAGACCCAGTACTTC.

This clonotype occurred a few times. The J gene is TRBJ1-6, the V gene TRBV6-1; D unclear. Deletions cut 3 bases from V and 0 bases from J, with 12 bases between. This CDR3 spans 17 amino acids. CDR1 MNHNS and CDR2 SASEGT come from the germline V gene. This CDR3 reads CASSEAPGSSYNSPLHF. The CDR3 DNA follows: TGTGCCAGCAGTGAGGCCCCTGGAAGCTCCTATAATTCACCCCTCCACTTT.

This clonotype was seen ten or more times. The chain has TRBV5-6 and TRBJ2-2; no clear D. This CDR3 has 18 amino acids. Trimming took off 0 bases at V and 4 bases at J, with 19 bases between the two ends. Germline CDR1 SGHDT, CDR2 YYEEEE. The CDR3 sequence: CASSLALTGHTGTGELFF. The CDR3 nucleotides read TGTGCCAGCAGCTTGGCCCTTACTGGCCATACGGGCACCGGGGAGCTGTTTTTT.

The chain combines TRBV5-6 with TRBJ2-5; 8 nucleotides align to TRBD2. Trimming at V came to 5 bases and at J to 10 bases, leaving 19 bases not matched to a gene. The CDR3 is 16 residues long. Germline V gene data show CDR1 as SGHDT and CDR2 as YYEEEE. The CDR3 sequence: CASSQPGLGGKSGQYF. The CDR3 nucleotides are TGTGCCAGCAGTCAGCCGGGACTAGGTGGTAAGAGCGGCCAGTACTTC.

The chain is built from TRBV5-1 and TRBJ2-1; 9 bases are a match to TRBD1. Per the germline V gene, CDR1 is SGHRS and CDR2 is YFSETQ. The CDR3 loop spans 17 amino acids. V was pared by 3 bases and J by 6 bases, with 13 bases of the junction left unmatched. The CDR3 sequence is CASSSPHRGRRTNEQFF. The CDR3 DNA reads as TGCGCCAGCAGCTCCCCCCACAGGGGGCGTCGTACCAATGAGCAGTTCTTC.

The table lists this clonotype with many counts. V and J are TRBV30 and TRBJ2-1, with 7 bases matching TRBD2. After removal of 3 bases from V and 2 bases from J, the junction contained 7 bases not matched to a gene. Per germline, CDR1 GTSNPN and CDR2 SVGIG (reference sequence). The CDR3 consists of 15 residues. CDR3 nucleotide sequence: TGTGCCTGGAGCCCGACTAGCCGCACCTACAATGAGCAGTTCTTC. Translating gives CAWSPTSRTYNEQFF.

This sequence joins TRBV6-4 and TRBJ2-3; 10 positions agree with TRBD2. Per germline, CDR1 MRHNA and CDR2 SNTAGT. The CDR3 totals 17 residues. The V and J ends lost 5 bases and 4 bases, in that order; junction bases with no gene match: 12. In DNA, the CDR3 is TGTGCCAGCAGTACTCTAGCGGGGGCCACCCCCCCAGATACGCAGTATTTT. Translation: CASSTLAGATPPDTQYF.

This chain uses TRBV6-2 or TRBV6-3 with TRBJ2-7; D uncertain. Germline CDR1 is MNHEY and CDR2 is SVGEGT. The CDR3 loop spans 15 amino acids. Trimming shortened V by 5 bases and J by 2 bases, and 16 bases separated the two germline ends. The CDR3, as DNA: TGTGCCAGCAGTGCGAGCCCTGCATCTACCTACGAGCAGTACTTC. It yields the protein CASSASPASTYEQYF.

This clonotype is medium-sized within its sample. V and J are TRBV15 and TRBJ2-2, with a possible D match to TRBD2 (7 bases). This CDR3 contains 17 residues. From germline, CDR1 is LNHNV and CDR2 YYDKDF (reference sequence). The V and J ends lost 0 bases and 5 bases respectively, with 16 bases between them. The CDR3 protein is CATSRDSRGGGTGELFF. The CDR3 nucleotides read TGTGCCACCAGCAGAGATTCGAGGGGGGGCGGAACCGGGGAGCTGTTTTTT.

This clonotype showed up just a few times. J is TRBJ1-5 and V is TRBV7-2, with 7 bases that match TRBD1. Germline CDR1 reads SGHTA; CDR2 reads FQGNSA. The CDR3 covers 15 residues. V lost 5 bases to trimming and J lost 4 bases; unmatched junction nucleotides: 8. The CDR3: CASSNGQALNQPQHF. DNA of the CDR3: TGTGCCAGCAGCAACGGACAGGCATTGAATCAGCCCCAGCATTTT.

The rearrangement uses TRBV5-1 and TRBJ2-5; maybe TRBD1 (5 bases). V lost 0 bases and J lost 3, with 15 bases in between. The CDR3 consists of 16 residues. Germline values: CDR1 SGHRS, CDR2 YFSETQ. CDR3 coding DNA: TGCGCCAGCAGCTTGGGGACACGAACCCCAAAAGAGACCCAGTACTTC. It is translated as CASSLGTRTPKETQYF.

By share of the sample, this clonotype is medium-sized. The chain carries TRBV19 and TRBJ1-4; D not resolved. The length of the CDR3 is 14 residues. Germline loops: CDR1 LNHDA, CDR2 SQIVND (reference sequence). The germline V and J ends were trimmed by 5 bases and 0 bases, with 7 bases remaining between them. The CDR3 spells CASSVAATNEKLFF. The CDR3 region has the DNA TGTGCCAGTAGTGTAGCGGCAACTAATGAAAAACTGTTTTTT.

A word on this clonotype: With a much larger clone just one base away, this may be a read error. The chain combines TRBV6-6 with TRBJ2-7; D might be TRBD1 (5 bases). Germline V gene data show CDR1 as MNHNY and CDR2 as SVGAGI (reference sequence). This CDR3 has 14 amino acids. The CDR3 nucleotides read TGTCCCAGCAGAACCTTGACAGCCTCCTACGAGCAGTACTTC. Residues: CPSRTLTASYEQYF.

The chain employs TRBV20-1 and TRBJ2-7; 12 nucleotides line up with TRBD2. Losses at the gene ends were 4 bases for V and 3 bases for J; bases not matched to a gene: 4. This CDR3 is 14 amino acids long. Germline V gives CDR1 DFQATT, CDR2 SNEGSKA (reference sequence). CDR3 bases: TGCAGTGCTAAAGGACTAGCGGGACTCTACGAGCAGTACTTC. Residues: CSAKGLAGLYEQYF.

This chain uses TRBV11-1 with TRBJ2-1; D is possibly TRBD2 (5 bases). Germline V gives CDR1 SGHAT, CDR2 FQDESV (reference sequence). V was pared by 1 base and J by 1 base, with 17 bases between. The CDR3 is 18 residues long. CDR3 protein: CASSLDRSSAISYNEQFF. CDR3 in DNA: TGTGCCAGCAGCTTAGATCGGAGTAGCGCTATATCCTACAATGAGCAGTTCTTC.

This clonotype has at least ten counts. The junction departs from germline at one end; a sequencing error may be responsible. V and J are TRBV19 and TRBJ1-1; no firm D call. CDR1 and CDR2 (germline): LNHDA, SQIVND (reference sequence). This CDR3 spans 14 amino acids. The CDR3 loop reads CASSISFVDPPARF. Written as DNA, the CDR3 is TGTGCCAGTAGTATATCTTTTGTCGACCCGCCGGCCCGATTT.

In regard to this clonotype: At one end, the junction sequence differs from germline, possibly due to a read error. The chain uses TRBV6-2 or TRBV6-3 and TRBJ2-1; 7 nucleotides line up with TRBD2. This CDR3 region has 17 residues. The germline CDR1 and CDR2 sequences are MNHEY and SVGEGT. The CDR3 DNA is TGTACCAGCAGTTCAGTGCGGGGGTCTTCTTATGCCTCTGAGCAGTTCTTC. Translation: CTSSSVRGSSYASEQFF.

Only a few counts were recorded for this clonotype. The chain combines TRBV5-6 with TRBJ1-6, with D hard to call. The V gene's germline CDR1 is SGHDT and CDR2 YYEEEE. This CDR3 contains 17 residues. The germline V and J ends were trimmed by 1 base and 0 bases, with 11 bases remaining between them. CDR3 residues: CASSLTGTSSYNSPLHF. The CDR3 DNA sequence: TGTGCCAGCAGCTTGACTGGCACCAGCTCCTATAATTCACCCCTCCACTTT.

This clonotype came up a few times. The rearrangement joins TRBV6-2 or TRBV6-3 to TRBJ2-7; D is perhaps TRBD2 (6 bases). Germline V gives CDR1 MNHEY, CDR2 SVGEGT. The CDR3 contains 16 residues. V dropped 2 bases and J dropped 5 bases, with 19 bases sitting between them. The CDR3 loop is CASSYAGGRFANEQYF. The CDR3 DNA reads TGTGCCAGCAGTTACGCCGGGGGACGATTCGCGAACGAGCAGTACTTC.

This clonotype was observed a few times. J is TRBJ1-1 and V is TRBV18, with D perhaps matching TRBD1 (5 bases). Germline CDR1 is KGHSH and CDR2 is LQKENI. This CDR3 region has 18 residues. Trimming shortened V by 3 bases and J by 0 bases, and 20 bases separated the two germline ends. CDR3 sequence (DNA): TGTGCCAGCTCACCCCAGGCCTTGGGACGAGGAGTGAACACTGAAGCTTTCTTT. Translation gives CASSPQALGRGVNTEAFF.

V and J are TRBV6-5 and TRBJ1-2; D may be TRBD1 (6 bases). This CDR3 comprises 15 residues. V lost 6 bases and J 4 bases, leaving 18 bases between the germline ends. Looked up from germline, CDR1 is MNHEY and CDR2 is SVGAGI. The CDR3 DNA sequence: TGTGCCAGCAGCTTATTTTTACAGGGATTCTATGGCTACACCTTC. Translating gives CASSLFLQGFYGYTF.

This clonotype was seen only a few times. CDR3: CASSEWTSGGHNEQFF. Here the CDR3 DNA reads TGCGCCAGCAGTGAATGGACTAGCGGGGGGCATAATGAGCAGTTCTTC. The chain is built from TRBV10-2 and TRBJ2-1; TRBD2 matches 14 bases. Germline V lookup: CDR1 WSHSY, CDR2 SAAADI. Trimming took 3 bases from V and 7 from J; bases not matched to a gene: 5. The CDR3 extends over 16 amino acids.

This clonotype was detected ten times or more. The rearrangement links TRBV15 to TRBJ1-4; D is perhaps TRBD1 (6 bases). The length of the CDR3 is 20 residues. V was cut by 5 bases and J by 4 bases, with 29 bases left in between. Per germline, CDR1 LNHNV and CDR2 YYDKDF (reference sequence). The CDR3 DNA is TGTGCCACCAGCCCTTCGTTCGCCCGTACCCGGACAGCAGATAATGAAAAACTGTTTTTT. Residues: CATSPSFARTRTADNEKLFF.